This TCR beta chain came from a study of T cell changes during pregnancy in multiple sclerosis (dated by TCRdb to between 2018 and 2021). With respect to the entire study: The study examined how the T cell repertoire changed over the course of pregnancy in women with multiple sclerosis.

Preparation of the library involved the immunoSEQ multiplex PCR assay. Entries here come from immuneACCESS through TCRdb and include only in-frame sequences with V and J called. Some clones fail to appear in such tables; in the studies checked, an unresolved V gene covers under half of the shortfall, and the cause of the remainder is unknown. Across this sample there are 95,000 to 110,000 clones, with about 90% seen only once. Together, the top ten hold around 0.8% of the sample. Concerning this clone: Its antigen remains unidentified. No much larger clone exists at a distance of one base, and base qualities are not known.

Sequencing used peripheral blood, obtained in the third trimester of pregnancy. The sequence derives from a female donor in good health, enrolled as a control in a pregnancy study.

In nucleotides, the sequence is TGCAGCGTTGTCCAGGGGGACCCCAGGGGTCAGCCCCAGCATTTT. It codes for CSVVQGDPRGQPQHF. The chain is encoded by TRBV29-1 joined to TRBJ1-5, with 7 bases in between that match TRBD1. For this chain, trimming is 4 bases at the V end and 6 bases at the J end, and the number of junction bases without a gene match is 12. According to the germline V gene, CDR1 reads SQVTM and CDR2 reads ANQGSEA. Its CDR3 holds 15 amino acids, cysteine through phenylalanine. Kept here is only the CDR3 DNA, which spans 45 bases and is read in frame from base 1.